The source of this T cell receptor beta chain is a study of cytomegalovirus exposure and HLA in healthy donors. The CDR3 runs 15 residues. Germline V gives CDR1 SGDLS, CDR2 YYNGEE. Trimming removed 3 bases at V and 6 bases at J, with 17 bases between. A single count supports this clone. Vbeta (60) and Jbeta (13) primers were used in the PCR. The protocol was immunoSEQ multiplex PCR, while the TCRdb copy is restricted to in-frame clones and leaves out a portion. The sample consists of approximately 190,000 clones, around 86% of them appearing once. Specimen: PBMCs. The receptor was isolated from a woman in her late teens or twenties in good health and CMV-seronegative. V is TRBV9 and J is TRBJ2-3, with D perhaps matching TRBD1 (6 bases). The CDR3 DNA follows: TGTGCCAGCAGCGCATACGGGACAAAGTCTGATACGCAGTATTTT. Protein product: CASSAYGTKSDTQYF.